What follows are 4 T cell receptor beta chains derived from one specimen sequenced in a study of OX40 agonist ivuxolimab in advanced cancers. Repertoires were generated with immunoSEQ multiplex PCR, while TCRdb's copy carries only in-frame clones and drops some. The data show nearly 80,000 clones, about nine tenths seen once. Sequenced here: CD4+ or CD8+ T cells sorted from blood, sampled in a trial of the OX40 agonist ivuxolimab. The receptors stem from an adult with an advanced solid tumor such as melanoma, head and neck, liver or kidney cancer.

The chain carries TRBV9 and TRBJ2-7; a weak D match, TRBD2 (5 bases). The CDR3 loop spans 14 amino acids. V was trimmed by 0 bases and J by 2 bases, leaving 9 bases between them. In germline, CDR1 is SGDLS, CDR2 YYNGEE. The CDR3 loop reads CASSVGFGTYEQYF. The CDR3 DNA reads TGTGCCAGCAGCGTAGGATTCGGGACCTACGAGCAGTACTTC.

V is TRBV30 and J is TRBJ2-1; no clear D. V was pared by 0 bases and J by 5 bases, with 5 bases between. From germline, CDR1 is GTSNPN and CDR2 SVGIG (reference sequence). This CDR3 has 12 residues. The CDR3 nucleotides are TGTGCCTGGAGTGTGTCCCACAATGAGCAGTTCTTC. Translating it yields CAWSVSHNEQFF.

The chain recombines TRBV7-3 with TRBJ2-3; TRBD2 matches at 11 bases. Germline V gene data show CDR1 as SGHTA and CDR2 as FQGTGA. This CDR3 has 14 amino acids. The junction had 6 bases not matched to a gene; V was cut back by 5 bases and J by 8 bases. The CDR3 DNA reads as TGTGCCAGCAGCATCCTAGCGGGAGGTCGTACGCAGTATTTT. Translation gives CASSILAGGRTQYF.

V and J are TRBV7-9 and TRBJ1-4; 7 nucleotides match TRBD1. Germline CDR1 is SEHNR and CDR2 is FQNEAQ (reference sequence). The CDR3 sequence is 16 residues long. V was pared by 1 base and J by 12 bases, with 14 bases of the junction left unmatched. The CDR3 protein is CASSLDKTGPGEELFF. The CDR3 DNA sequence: TGTGCCAGCAGCTTAGACAAGACAGGGCCGGGGGAGGAACTGTTTTTT.